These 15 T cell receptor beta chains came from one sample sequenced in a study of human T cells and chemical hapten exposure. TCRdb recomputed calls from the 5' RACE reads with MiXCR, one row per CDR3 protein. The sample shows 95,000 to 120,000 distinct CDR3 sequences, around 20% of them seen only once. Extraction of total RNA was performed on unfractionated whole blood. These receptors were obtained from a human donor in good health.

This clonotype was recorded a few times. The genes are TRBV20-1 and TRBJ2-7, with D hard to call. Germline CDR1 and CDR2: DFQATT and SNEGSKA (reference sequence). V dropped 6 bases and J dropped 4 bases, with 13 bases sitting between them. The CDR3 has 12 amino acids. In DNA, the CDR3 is TGCAGTGCGCCGTATACGAGTTACGAGCAGTACTTC. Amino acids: CSAPYTSYEQYF.

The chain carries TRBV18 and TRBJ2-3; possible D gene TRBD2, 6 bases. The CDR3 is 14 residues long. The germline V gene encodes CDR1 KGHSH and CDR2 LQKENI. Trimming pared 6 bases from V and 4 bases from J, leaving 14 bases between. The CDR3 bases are TGTGCCAGCTCTCCGGGACTCGGAGCAGATACGCAGTATTTT. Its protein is CASSPGLGADTQYF.

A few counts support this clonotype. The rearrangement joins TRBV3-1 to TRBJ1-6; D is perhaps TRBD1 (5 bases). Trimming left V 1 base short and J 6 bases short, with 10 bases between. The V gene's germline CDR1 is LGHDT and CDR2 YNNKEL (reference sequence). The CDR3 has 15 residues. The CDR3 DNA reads TGTGCCAGCAGCCAAGGGGCAGGGCCTAATTCACCCCTCCACTTT. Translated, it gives CASSQGAGPNSPLHF.

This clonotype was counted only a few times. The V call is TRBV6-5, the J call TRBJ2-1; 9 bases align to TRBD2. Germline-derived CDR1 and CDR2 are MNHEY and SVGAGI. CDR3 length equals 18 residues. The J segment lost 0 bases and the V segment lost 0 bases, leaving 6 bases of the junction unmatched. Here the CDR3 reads CASSYSRLAGSSYNEQFF. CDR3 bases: TGTGCCAGCAGTTACTCGAGGCTAGCGGGAAGCTCCTACAATGAGCAGTTCTTC.

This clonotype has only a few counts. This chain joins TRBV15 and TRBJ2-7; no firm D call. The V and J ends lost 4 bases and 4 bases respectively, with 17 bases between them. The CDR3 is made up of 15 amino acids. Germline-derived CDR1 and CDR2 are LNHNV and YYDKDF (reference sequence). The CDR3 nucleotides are TGTGCCACCAGCACCTCTATTATCCCTTCGTACGAGCAGTACTTC. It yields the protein CATSTSIIPSYEQYF.

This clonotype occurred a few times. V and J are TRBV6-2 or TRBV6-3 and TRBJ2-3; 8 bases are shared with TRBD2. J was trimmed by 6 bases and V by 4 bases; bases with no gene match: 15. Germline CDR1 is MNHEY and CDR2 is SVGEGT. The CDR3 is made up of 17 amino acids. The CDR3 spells CASSSLWVAGFRDTQYF. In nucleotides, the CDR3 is TGTGCCAGCAGTTCCCTCTGGGTAGCGGGATTTAGGGATACGCAGTATTTT.

CDR3 DNA sequence: TGTGCCAGCACCGACGACAGGGCGGCGCAGTATTTT. Translating gives CASTDDRAAQYF. The V gene is TRBV12-3 or TRBV12-4, the J gene TRBJ2-3, with TRBD1 matching 7 bases. Germline trimming cut 7 bases from V and 10 bases from J; bases unmatched to any gene: 8. This CDR3 region has 12 residues.

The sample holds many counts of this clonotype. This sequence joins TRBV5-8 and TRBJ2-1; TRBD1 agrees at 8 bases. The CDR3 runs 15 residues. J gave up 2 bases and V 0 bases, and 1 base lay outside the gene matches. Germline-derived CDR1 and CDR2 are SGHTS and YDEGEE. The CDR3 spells CASSLVDRAYNEQFF. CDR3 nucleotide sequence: TGTGCCAGCAGCTTGGTGGACAGGGCCTACAATGAGCAGTTCTTC.

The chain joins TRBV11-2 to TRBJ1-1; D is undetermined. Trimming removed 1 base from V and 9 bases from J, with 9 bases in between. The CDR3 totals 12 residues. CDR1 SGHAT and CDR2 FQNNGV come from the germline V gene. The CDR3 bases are TGTGCCAGCAGCTTAGGCGTCGTGAAAGCTTTCTTT. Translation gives CASSLGVVKAFF. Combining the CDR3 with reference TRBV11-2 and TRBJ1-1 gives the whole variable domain EAGVAQSPRYKIIEKRQSVAFWCNPISGHATLYWYQQILGQGPKLLIQFQNNGVVDDSQLPKDRFSAERLKGVDSTLKIQPAKLEDSAVYLCASSLGVVKAFFGQGTRLTVV.

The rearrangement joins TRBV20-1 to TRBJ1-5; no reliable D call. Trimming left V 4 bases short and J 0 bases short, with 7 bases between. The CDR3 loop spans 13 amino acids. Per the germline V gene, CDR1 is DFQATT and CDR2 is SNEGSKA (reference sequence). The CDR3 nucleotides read TGCAGTGCTAAGATGATTAGCAATCAGCCCCAGCATTTT. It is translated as CSAKMISNQPQHF.

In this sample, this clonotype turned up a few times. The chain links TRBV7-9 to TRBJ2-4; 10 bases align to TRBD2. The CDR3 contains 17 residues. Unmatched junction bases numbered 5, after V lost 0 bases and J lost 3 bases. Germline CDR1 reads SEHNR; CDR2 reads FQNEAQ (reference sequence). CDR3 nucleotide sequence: TGTGCCAGCAGCTTAGCTGTAGCGGGAGGAAGCAAAAACATTCAGTACTTC. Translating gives CASSLAVAGGSKNIQYF.

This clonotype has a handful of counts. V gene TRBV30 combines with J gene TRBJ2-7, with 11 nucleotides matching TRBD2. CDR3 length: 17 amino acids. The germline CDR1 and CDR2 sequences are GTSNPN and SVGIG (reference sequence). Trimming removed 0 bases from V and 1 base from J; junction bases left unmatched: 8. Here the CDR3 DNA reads TGTGCCTGGAGTGTATACCTTACTAGCGGGAGTTCCTACGAGCAGTACTTC. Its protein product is CAWSVYLTSGSSYEQYF.

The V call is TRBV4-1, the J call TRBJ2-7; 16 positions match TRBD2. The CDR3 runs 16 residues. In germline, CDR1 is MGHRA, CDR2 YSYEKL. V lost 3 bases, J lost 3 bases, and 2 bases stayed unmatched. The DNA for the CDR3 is TGCGCCAGCAGCCAGGGACTAGCGGGGGGGCGCTACGAGCAGTACTTC. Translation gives CASSQGLAGGRYEQYF.

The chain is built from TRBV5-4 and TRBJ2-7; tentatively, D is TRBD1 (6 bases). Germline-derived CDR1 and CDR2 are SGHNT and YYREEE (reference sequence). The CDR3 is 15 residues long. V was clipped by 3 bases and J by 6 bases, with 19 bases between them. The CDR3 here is CASSSAVQGRGEQYF. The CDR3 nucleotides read TGTGCCAGCAGCTCAGCTGTTCAGGGGAGAGGCGAGCAGTACTTC.

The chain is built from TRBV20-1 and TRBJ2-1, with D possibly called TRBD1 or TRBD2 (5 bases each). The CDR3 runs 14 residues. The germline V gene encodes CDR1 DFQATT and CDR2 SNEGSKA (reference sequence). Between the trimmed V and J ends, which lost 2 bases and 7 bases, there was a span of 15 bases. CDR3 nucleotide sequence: TGCAGTGCTAGATTCCAAGGGTGGGGGAATGAGCAGTTCTTC. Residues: CSARFQGWGNEQFF.